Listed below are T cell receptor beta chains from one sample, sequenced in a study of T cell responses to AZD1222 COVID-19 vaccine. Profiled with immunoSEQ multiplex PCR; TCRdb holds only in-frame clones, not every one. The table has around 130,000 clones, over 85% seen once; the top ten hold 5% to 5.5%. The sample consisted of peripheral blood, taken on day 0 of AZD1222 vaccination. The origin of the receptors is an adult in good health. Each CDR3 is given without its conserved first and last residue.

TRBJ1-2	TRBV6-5	ASSLESGSYGYT
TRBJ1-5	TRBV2	ASSPLYRDRESNQPQH
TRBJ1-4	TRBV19	ASKIAANEKLF
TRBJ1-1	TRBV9	ASSVYRDTEAF
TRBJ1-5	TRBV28	ASRGSLQPQH
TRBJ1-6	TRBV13	ASSLGRPGGRDSPLH
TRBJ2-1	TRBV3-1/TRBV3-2	ASSQDLLKGGRYNEQF
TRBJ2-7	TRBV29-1	SVDGRHRSYEQY
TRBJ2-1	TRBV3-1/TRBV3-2	ASSQVVWVTSRDNEQF
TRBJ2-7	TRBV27	ASSFRPPYEQY
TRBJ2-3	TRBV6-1	ASSEGDVVTQY
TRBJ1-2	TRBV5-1	ASSLGQGKEGYT
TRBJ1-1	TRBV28	ASSFPGATEAF
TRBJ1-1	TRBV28	ASSLRGLALGAF
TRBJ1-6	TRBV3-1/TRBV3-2	ASSPESSYNSPLH
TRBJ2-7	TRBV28	ASSSYRTTVSYEQY
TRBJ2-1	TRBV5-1	ASSLLLAHYPGEQF
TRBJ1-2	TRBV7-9	ASSLSGPNYGYT
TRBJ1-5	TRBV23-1	ASSHDAPGQPKGYSNQPQH
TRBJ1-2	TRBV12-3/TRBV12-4	ASSFEQGYGYT
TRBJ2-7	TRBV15	ATSIKGELAGNHEQY
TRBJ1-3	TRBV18	ASSGGFGSGNTIY
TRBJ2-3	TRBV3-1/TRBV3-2	ASGYGVRLDTQY
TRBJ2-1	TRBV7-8	ASSSTPGTGPYNEQF
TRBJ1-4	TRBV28	ASRAGGSEKLF
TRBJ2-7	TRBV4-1	ASSHRQGSYEQY
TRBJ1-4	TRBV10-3	AISETVGEKLF